Below, 29 T cell receptor beta chains from the same sample are listed, as sequenced in a study of blood T cell repertoires in COVID-19 (dated by TCRdb to about 2020). The library relied on the immunoSEQ multiplex PCR assay. Imported from immuneACCESS, the table was reduced by TCRdb to in-frame sequences with V and J called. These copies leave out some clones; in studies compared against another copy, an unresolved V gene accounts for under half, and the cause of the remainder is not known. Across this sample there are 30,000 to 45,000 clones, with about 89% seen only once. About 2.2% of the sample is held by the ten biggest clonotypes. Sequenced: peripheral blood. The receptors here all came from a man in his fifties or sixties with active COVID-19.

The chain joins TRBV7-2 to TRBJ2-5, with a possible D match to TRBD2 (6 bases). This CDR3 has 15 residues. CDR1 is SGHTA and CDR2 is FQGNSA in the germline V gene. Trimming stripped 1 base from V and 2 bases from J, with 11 bases between. The CDR3 DNA sequence: TGTGCCAGCAGCTTAGTGGCGGGGAGGCAAGAGACCCAGTACTTC. Its translation: CASSLVAGRQETQYF.

V is TRBV30 and J is TRBJ2-7; 7 nucleotides agree with TRBD1. The CDR3 extends over 13 amino acids. V trimming: 3 bases; J trimming: 5 bases; junction bases outside the gene matches: 7. Germline CDR1 reads GTSNPN; CDR2 reads SVGIG (reference sequence). The CDR3 DNA is TGTGCCTGGAGGCGACAGGGTTATAACGAGCAGTACTTC. Translation gives CAWRRQGYNEQYF.

The chain joins TRBV3-1 (or the pseudogene TRBV3-2) to TRBJ2-7; tentatively, D is TRBD1 (6 bases). Germline-derived CDR1 and CDR2 are LGHDT and YNNKEL (reference sequence). This CDR3 has 13 amino acids. V was clipped by 0 bases and J by 6 bases, with 9 bases between them. This chain's CDR3 is CASSQDRGGEQYF. Here the CDR3 DNA reads TGTGCCAGCAGCCAAGATCGAGGGGGCGAGCAGTACTTC.

The chain recombines TRBV5-1 with TRBJ2-1; TRBD2 matches at 8 bases. The length of the CDR3 is 15 residues. V lost 2 bases, J lost 1 base, and 2 bases stayed unmatched. Germline V gives CDR1 SGHRS, CDR2 YFSETQ. CDR3 nucleotides: TGCGCCAGCAGCTTTACTAGCGGTTCCTACAATGAGCAGTTCTTC. Translated, it gives CASSFTSGSYNEQFF.

V and J are TRBV29-1 and TRBJ1-1, with a tentative D call TRBD1 (5 bases). V gave up 5 bases and J gave up 0 bases, with 13 bases separating them. Germline V gives CDR1 SQVTM, CDR2 ANQGSEA. CDR3 length equals 14 residues. The CDR3 DNA reads as TGCAGCGTTTACAGGAGCCAGCTGAACACTGAAGCTTTCTTT. It translates to CSVYRSQLNTEAFF.

The DNA for the CDR3 is TGTGCCAGCAACAGGGGCCCTAACTATGGCTACACCTTC. It specifies CASNRGPNYGYTF. V is TRBV19 and J is TRBJ1-2; 7 positions agree with TRBD1. This CDR3 comprises 13 residues. The V and J ends lost 9 bases and 0 bases, in that order; junction bases with no gene match: 4. CDR1 LNHDA and CDR2 SQIVND come from the germline V gene (reference sequence).

The rearrangement joins TRBV5-1 to TRBJ2-7, with a tentative D call TRBD1 (6 bases). Germline V lookup: CDR1 SGHRS, CDR2 YFSETQ. Trimming removed 0 bases at V and 3 bases at J, with 10 bases between. This CDR3 is built from 14 residues. The CDR3 DNA follows: TGCGCCAGCAGCTTGGGGACAGAAAACTACGAGCAGTACTTC. It codes for CASSLGTENYEQYF.

V and J are TRBV19 and TRBJ1-5, with D possibly being TRBD1 (6 bases). The CDR3 length is 13 residues. Trimming stripped 5 bases from V and 6 bases from J, with 11 bases between. Germline V gene lookup returns CDR1 LNHDA and CDR2 SQIVND (reference sequence). CDR3 in DNA: TGTGCCAGTAGTCCAGGGGACCTTCAGCCCCAGCATTTT. As protein: CASSPGDLQPQHF. Variable domain in full (rest from reference TRBV19 and TRBJ1-5): DGGITQSPKYLFRKEGQNVTLSCEQNLNHDAMYWYRQDPGQGLRLIYYSQIVNDFQKGDIAEGYSVSREKKESFPLTVTSAQKNPTAFYLCASSPGDLQPQHFGDGTRLSIL.

V usage is TRBV19 and J usage is TRBJ2-7; possible D gene TRBD1, 5 bases. Trimming cost V 6 bases and J 1 base, with 10 bases left between them. The germline V gene has CDR1 LNHDA and CDR2 SQIVND (reference sequence). This CDR3 spans 13 amino acids. CDR3 sequence reads: CASSSTVSYEQYF. CDR3 nucleotides: TGTGCCAGTAGCTCGACAGTTTCCTACGAGCAGTACTTC. Full variable domain (outside the CDR3, taken from reference TRBV19 and TRBJ2-7): DGGITQSPKYLFRKEGQNVTLSCEQNLNHDAMYWYRQDPGQGLRLIYYSQIVNDFQKGDIAEGYSVSREKKESFPLTVTSAQKNPTAFYLCASSSTVSYEQYFGPGTRLTVT.

The chain recombines TRBV24-1 with TRBJ2-5; D is unresolved. Germline-derived CDR1 and CDR2 are KGHDR and SFDVKD. Trimming cost V 10 bases and J 4 bases, with 9 bases left between them. CDR3 size: 11 residues. The CDR3 reads CATSAGETQYF. For the CDR3, the DNA is TGTGCCACTTCGGCAGGAGAGACCCAGTACTTC.

The chain employs TRBV18 and TRBJ1-2; 7 bases align to TRBD1. The V gene's germline CDR1 is KGHSH and CDR2 LQKENI. The CDR3 has 15 residues. V gave up 8 bases and J gave up 0 bases; unmatched junction bases: 9. The CDR3 sequence is CASAGAGTANYGYTF. CDR3 DNA sequence: TGTGCCAGCGCCGGCGCCGGGACAGCTAACTATGGCTACACCTTC.

V is TRBV10-3 and J is TRBJ1-1; 8 nucleotides match TRBD1. Germline trimming cut 10 bases from V and 4 bases from J; bases unmatched to any gene: 8. CDR3 length equals 13 residues. Germline V gene sequence: CDR1 ENHRY, CDR2 SYGVKD. The CDR3 DNA reads TGTGCCACCCAGGGGGCAGAAATCACTGAAGCTTTCTTT. Translated: CATQGAEITEAFF.

V and J are TRBV5-1 and TRBJ1-1; TRBD1 agrees at 8 bases. This CDR3 is built from 15 residues. With V trimmed by 3 bases and J by 1 base, 5 bases remained unmatched. Germline-derived CDR1 and CDR2 are SGHRS and YFSETQ. The CDR3 DNA reads as TGCGCCAGCAGCTGGCAGGGGGCGAGGAACACTGAAGCTTTCTTT. Its protein is CASSWQGARNTEAFF.

The chain combines TRBV29-1 with TRBJ2-5, with D possibly matching TRBD2 (6 bases). V lost 7 bases, J lost 5 bases, and 14 bases lay in between. The CDR3 is made up of 12 amino acids. Germline CDR1 is SQVTM and CDR2 is ANQGSEA. The CDR3 region has the DNA TGCAGCGCCGGTGGGGGGACGGAGACCCAGTACTTC. Its protein product is CSAGGGTETQYF.

The chain links TRBV5-1 to TRBJ2-1; a weak D match, TRBD2 (6 bases). Germline lookup yields CDR1 SGHRS and CDR2 YFSETQ. Trimming left V 7 bases short and J 6 bases short, with 17 bases between. This CDR3 region has 14 residues. DNA of the CDR3: TGCGCCAGCCTAGACCCCGGGGGAGGCAATGAGCAGTTCTTC. It yields the protein CASLDPGGGNEQFF. The full variable domain, in which reference TRBV5-1 and TRBJ2-1 provide the parts outside the CDR3, is KAGVTQTPRYLIKTRGQQVTLSCSPISGHRSVSWYQQTPGQGLQFLFEYFSETQRNKGNFPGRFSGRQFSNSRSEMNVSTLELGDSALYLCASLDPGGGNEQFFGPGTRLTVL.

This clone occurred a few times. The J gene is TRBJ2-5, the V gene TRBV2, with 11 positions matching TRBD2. The germline V gene has CDR1 SNHLY and CDR2 FYNNEI. The CDR3 runs to 15 residues. Germline trimming cut 3 bases from V and 7 bases from J; bases unmatched to any gene: 7. CDR3 in DNA: TGTGCCAGCAGTGATAGTAGCGGGGGGGCAGGGACCCAGTACTTC. This codes for CASSDSSGGAGTQYF.

V gene TRBV25-1 combines with J gene TRBJ2-1; 16 bases are a match to TRBD2. The CDR3 is 16 amino acids. Germline V gene data show CDR1 as MGHDK and CDR2 as SYGVNS. V gave up 4 bases and J gave up 11 bases; unmatched junction bases: 8. CDR3 sequence (DNA): TGTGCCAGCAGTGGCCGGGGACTAGCGGGGGGGCCTAAGCAGTTCTTC. Its translation is CASSGRGLAGGPKQFF.

V and J are TRBV30 and TRBJ1-5; a weak D match, TRBD1 (6 bases). This CDR3 contains 13 residues. Germline CDR1 is GTSNPN and CDR2 is SVGIG (reference sequence). V was clipped by 0 bases and J by 5 bases, with 8 bases between them. DNA for the CDR3: TGTGCCTGGAGTGTACAGGGAGATCAGCCCCAGCATTTT. It specifies CAWSVQGDQPQHF.

CDR3 region: CASSESRDSANSPLHF. The CDR3 DNA is TGTGCCAGCAGCGAAAGCCGGGACAGTGCTAATTCACCCCTCCACTTT. The rearrangement links TRBV9 to TRBJ1-6; TRBD1 matches 7 bases. This CDR3 is 16 amino acids long. Germline V gene sequence: CDR1 SGDLS, CDR2 YYNGEE. With 3 bases clipped from V and 6 bases from J, the junction kept 9 bases outside the gene matches.

The chain's CDR3 is CASSGDRSNQPQHF. The CDR3 coding sequence is TGTGCCAGCAGTGGGGACAGAAGCAATCAGCCCCAGCATTTT. V usage is TRBV2 and J usage is TRBJ1-5, with TRBD1 matching over 7 bases. The CDR3 runs to 14 residues. After removal of 4 bases from V and 1 base from J, the junction contained 1 base not matched to a gene. CDR1 is SNHLY, CDR2 FYNNEI, per germline.

This clone is a singleton in its sample. V and J are TRBV7-6 and TRBJ2-2, with D maybe TRBD1 (6 bases). CDR1 is SGHVS and CDR2 is FNYEAQ in the germline V gene. Trimming took 3 bases from V and 5 from J, leaving 13 bases between them. The CDR3 runs 15 residues. DNA for the CDR3: TGTGCCAGCAGCTTTGGGGGCTCCGGGACCGGGGAGCTGTTTTTT. Its protein product is CASSFGGSGTGELFF.

The rearrangement uses TRBV25-1 and TRBJ2-7; D unclear. Germline CDR1 and CDR2: MGHDK and SYGVNS. V lost 2 bases and J lost 5, with 13 bases in between. This CDR3 has 14 amino acids. The CDR3 loop is CASSEPRNSHEQYF. CDR3 nucleotide sequence: TGTGCCAGCAGTGAACCCCGGAACAGTCACGAGCAGTACTTC.

The chain couples TRBV7-3 to TRBJ1-3, with 7 bases matching TRBD1. Germline loops: CDR1 SGHTA, CDR2 FQGTGA. Trimming removed 0 bases from V and 2 bases from J; junction bases left unmatched: 7. CDR3 length: 17 residues. CDR3 amino acids: CASSLTTGANPGNTIYF. In DNA, the CDR3 is TGTGCCAGCAGCTTAACTACAGGGGCGAACCCTGGAAACACCATATATTTT.

Concerning this clone itself: The junction departs from the called germline gene at one end, perhaps through a read error. CDR3 coding DNA: TGTGCCAGCAGCGCGCGGACTAGCGGGGGGCCGGTGGTCTTC. This encodes CASSARTSGGPVVF. V usage is TRBV11-3 and J usage is TRBJ2-1, with 14 nucleotides matching TRBD2. CDR3 length: 14 amino acids. Germline V lookup: CDR1 SGHNT, CDR2 YENEEA.

This clone was counted a single time. The chain recombines TRBV5-5 with TRBJ2-1; D gene uncertain. V lost 4 bases and J lost 0, with 8 bases in between. Germline CDR1 SGHKS, CDR2 YYEKEE (reference sequence). This CDR3 is 14 amino acids long. The CDR3 is CASSPSSSYNEQFF. Written as DNA, the CDR3 is TGTGCCAGCAGCCCATCGAGCTCCTACAATGAGCAGTTCTTC.

In regard to this clone: Other DNA sequences in this specimen translate into the identical CDR3. The V call is TRBV27, the J call TRBJ2-2; D is possibly TRBD1 (5 bases). The V gene's germline CDR1 is MNHEY and CDR2 SMNVEV (reference sequence). The V and J ends lost 3 bases and 1 base respectively, with 6 bases between them. The CDR3 covers 14 residues. In DNA form, the CDR3 reads TGTGCCAGCAGTTTGGGGCGGAACACCGGGGAGCTGTTTTTT. Its protein is CASSLGRNTGELFF.

The chain has TRBV4-1 and TRBJ1-2; 8 positions agree with TRBD1. Germline V gives CDR1 MGHRA, CDR2 YSYEKL. The CDR3 spans 15 residues. V was pared by 4 bases and J by 2 bases, with 6 bases of the junction left unmatched. In DNA, the CDR3 is TGCGCCAGCAGCCCTTGGACAGGGAGCAACTATGGCTACACCTTC. Amino acids: CASSPWTGSNYGYTF.

This chain uses TRBV7-2 with TRBJ1-1, with TRBD1 identical over 10 bases. With V trimmed by 6 bases and J by 0 bases, 4 bases remained unmatched. The CDR3 is made up of 15 amino acids. The germline gives CDR1 SGHTA, CDR2 FQGNSA. CDR3 coding DNA: TGTGCCAGCAGGCCGGGACAGGGGATGAACACTGAAGCTTTCTTT. Translated, it gives CASRPGQGMNTEAFF.

The chain links TRBV7-3 to TRBJ2-5; the D gene is possibly TRBD2 (5 bases). Germline V gene lookup returns CDR1 SGHTA and CDR2 FQGTGA. CDR3 length: 14 residues. Trimming stripped 4 bases from V and 2 bases from J, with 11 bases between. The CDR3 nucleotides are TGTGCCAGCAGCTCGCCCGGGGTGCAAGAGACCCAGTACTTC. This translates into CASSSPGVQETQYF.